A single sample is the source of the 18 T cell receptor beta chains below, sequenced in a study of T cells in Graves' hyperthyroidism and ophthalmopathy. Researchers took RNA transcripts and amplified the TCR beta CDR3 regions from them. TCR CDR3 regions were first amplified by RT-PCR with HTBI primers. TCRdb fed the multiplex PCR reads into MiXCR, producing one record per CDR3 protein. The sample records roughly 500,000 distinct CDR3 sequences, around 13% being singletons. The sequenced sample was blood. Receptors were obtained from a woman under 40 with Graves' hyperthyroidism that later progressed to Graves' ophthalmopathy.

In its sample, this clonotype was seen many times. This chain uses TRBV10-3 with TRBJ2-5; D not resolved. Per germline, CDR1 ENHRY and CDR2 SYGVKD. The CDR3 loop spans 15 amino acids. V lost 5 bases and J lost 2, with 15 bases in between. CDR3 in DNA: TGTGCCATCAGTTTCTCGGCCGGCCGGCAAGAGACCCAGTACTTC. Its protein is CAISFSAGRQETQYF.

This clonotype has more than one count but fewer than ten. This sequence joins TRBV10-3 and TRBJ2-5, with D unclear. V lost 3 bases, J lost 4 bases, and 9 bases lay in between. The CDR3 extends over 13 amino acids. Germline loops: CDR1 ENHRY, CDR2 SYGVKD. This CDR3 reads CAISDLGIETQYF. As DNA, the CDR3 is TGTGCCATCAGTGACTTAGGGATAGAGACCCAGTACTTC.

This clonotype was seen at least ten times. The chain carries TRBV5-1 and TRBJ1-1, with no clear D. There are 14 residues in the CDR3. V gave up 2 bases and J gave up 2 bases, with 10 bases separating them. The V gene's germline CDR1 is SGHRS and CDR2 YFSETQ. CDR3 sequence reads: CASSFWADNTEAFF. The DNA of the CDR3 is TGCGCCAGCAGCTTTTGGGCCGATAACACTGAAGCTTTCTTT.

The chain joins TRBV12-3 or TRBV12-4 to TRBJ2-4; 8 bases map to TRBD1. The CDR3 has 17 residues. V dropped 4 bases and J dropped 0; count of bases not matched to a gene: 8. In DNA form, the CDR3 reads TGTGCCAGCAGTTATGGGACAGGAGGACCAGCCAAAAACATTCAGTACTTC. Translation gives CASSYGTGGPAKNIQYF.

This clonotype was detected ten times or more. The chain has TRBV30 and TRBJ2-5; D remains unclear. The CDR3 length is 13 residues. V shed 2 bases and J shed 7 bases, with 14 bases lying between them. Per the germline V gene, CDR1 is GTSNPN and CDR2 is SVGIG (reference sequence). CDR3 residues: CAWSLSPTGTQYF. DNA of the CDR3: TGTGCCTGGAGTCTCTCCCCTACTGGGACCCAGTACTTC.

The V and J genes are TRBV30 and TRBJ1-5; 7 bases agree with TRBD1. This CDR3 comprises 13 residues. Unmatched junction bases numbered 7, after V lost 5 bases and J lost 6 bases. Germline lookup yields CDR1 GTSNPN and CDR2 SVGIG (reference sequence). CDR3 in DNA: TGTGCCTGGGCCCCAGGGGGAGTTCAGCCCCAGCATTTT. The encoded protein is CAWAPGGVQPQHF.

This clonotype was observed many times. This rearrangement joins TRBV15 to TRBJ2-6, with D tentatively TRBD1 (5 bases). Deletions cut 1 base from V and 2 bases from J, with 6 bases between. Germline values: CDR1 LNHNV, CDR2 YYDKDF (reference sequence). The length of the CDR3 is 15 residues. The CDR3 region is CATSRGQTGANVLTF. In nucleotides, the CDR3 is TGTGCCACCAGCAGAGGACAGACTGGGGCCAACGTCCTGACTTTC.

The rearrangement uses TRBV30 and TRBJ2-7; 7 nucleotides align to TRBD2. Losses at the gene ends were 2 bases for V and 3 bases for J; bases not matched to a gene: 4. There are 13 residues in the CDR3. Germline CDR1 is GTSNPN and CDR2 is SVGIG (reference sequence). The CDR3 region is CAWSPGRLYEQYF. DNA for the CDR3: TGTGCCTGGAGTCCCGGGAGGCTCTACGAGCAGTACTTC.

This clonotype showed up just a few times. This chain joins TRBV30 and TRBJ2-6; D perhaps matches TRBD1 (6 bases). This CDR3 region has 19 residues. Germline V gene sequence: CDR1 GTSNPN, CDR2 SVGIG (reference sequence). Trimming took off 4 bases at V and 1 base at J, with 23 bases between the two ends. CDR3 sequence (DNA): TGTGCCTGGATGGTGGGGGACAATGAACGTTTGTCTGGGGCCAACGTCCTGACTTTC. Amino acid sequence: CAWMVGDNERLSGANVLTF.

This clonotype was counted a single time. The chain links TRBV19 to TRBJ2-1; TRBD1 matches 12 bases. V lost 8 bases, J lost 3 bases, and 11 bases stayed unmatched. Per germline, CDR1 LNHDA and CDR2 SQIVND (reference sequence). CDR3 size: 17 residues. CDR3 coding DNA: TGTGCCAGTGGGGACTCCGGGACAGGGGGCGGCTACAATGAGCAGTTCTTC. Translated: CASGDSGTGGGYNEQFF. Using reference TRBV19 and TRBJ2-1 for the parts outside the CDR3, the full variable domain is DGGITQSPKYLFRKEGQNVTLSCEQNLNHDAMYWYRQDPGQGLRLIYYSQIVNDFQKGDIAEGYSVSREKKESFPLTVTSAQKNPTAFYLCASGDSGTGGGYNEQFFGPGTRLTVL.

This clonotype was observed a handful of times. This chain joins TRBV19 and TRBJ1-2; no reliable D call. Germline CDR1 and CDR2: LNHDA and SQIVND (reference sequence). V lost 3 bases, J lost 3 bases, and 17 bases lay in between. This CDR3 has 16 residues. This chain's CDR3 is CASSMIITDGYYGYTF. The CDR3 DNA reads TGTGCCAGTAGTATGATAATTACGGACGGATACTATGGCTACACCTTC. The complete variable domain, with remaining parts taken from reference TRBV19 and TRBJ1-2, reads DGGITQSPKYLFRKEGQNVTLSCEQNLNHDAMYWYRQDPGQGLRLIYYSQIVNDFQKGDIAEGYSVSREKKESFPLTVTSAQKNPTAFYLCASSMIITDGYYGYTFGSGTRLTVV.

The chain recombines TRBV11-3 with TRBJ2-7; possibly TRBD2 for D (7 bases). Deletions cut 5 bases from V and 2 bases from J, with 19 bases between. The CDR3 consists of 16 residues. Per germline, CDR1 SGHNT and CDR2 YENEEA. Written as DNA, the CDR3 is TGTGCCAGCAGCCTAGGGGGTCCTAGCGGTACCTACGAGCAGTACTTC. This translates into CASSLGGPSGTYEQYF.

This clonotype has just one count. The chain joins TRBV19 to TRBJ2-7, with D perhaps TRBD2 (5 bases). V was clipped by 9 bases and J by 7 bases, with 13 bases between them. Germline V gene data show CDR1 as LNHDA and CDR2 as SQIVND (reference sequence). The CDR3 has 11 amino acids. In nucleotides, the CDR3 is TGTGCCAGCGGACTGGGCTTGGAGCAGTACTTC. Protein sequence: CASGLGLEQYF. The whole variable domain, remainder taken from reference TRBV19 and TRBJ2-7, is DGGITQSPKYLFRKEGQNVTLSCEQNLNHDAMYWYRQDPGQGLRLIYYSQIVNDFQKGDIAEGYSVSREKKESFPLTVTSAQKNPTAFYLCASGLGLEQYFGPGTRLTVT.

This clonotype has a count of ten or more. CDR3 in amino acids: CASGRTSGYNEQFF. CDR3 in DNA: TGTGCCAGCGGTCGGACTAGCGGGTACAATGAGCAGTTCTTC. The V call is TRBV7-6, the J call TRBJ2-1, with 11 bases fitting TRBD2. The junction had 4 bases not matched to a gene; V was cut back by 8 bases and J by 4 bases. Per germline, CDR1 SGHVS and CDR2 FNYEAQ. This CDR3 is 14 amino acids long.

Note on this clonotype: A read error may be the cause here, since a much bigger clone is one base away. The chain combines TRBV28 with TRBJ2-2, with D tentatively TRBD2 (6 bases). The V gene's germline CDR1 is MDHEN and CDR2 SYDVKM. The CDR3 runs to 15 residues. CDR3: CASTASGGNTGKLFF. CDR3 bases: TGTGCCAGCACCGCCTCCGGGGGAAACACCGGGAAGCTGTTTTTT.

This clonotype was observed at least ten times. The chain has TRBV2 and TRBJ2-2; TRBD2 matches at 8 bases. From germline, CDR1 is SNHLY and CDR2 FYNNEI. V lost 9 bases, J lost 5 bases, and 5 bases stayed unmatched. This CDR3 is built from 13 residues. The CDR3 loop is CASRLAYTGELFF. The DNA for the CDR3 is TGTGCCAGTCGACTAGCGTATACCGGGGAGCTGTTTTTT.

This clonotype was counted ten times or more. This sequence joins TRBV27 and TRBJ1-2; 7 positions agree with TRBD1. The CDR3 totals 13 residues. Unmatched junction bases numbered 8, after V lost 5 bases and J lost 8 bases. Germline CDR1 MNHEY, CDR2 SMNVEV (reference sequence). The CDR3, as DNA: TGTGCCAGCAGTCCAGGGACAGCCAGGGGCTACACCTTC. Protein product: CASSPGTARGYTF.

In its sample, this clonotype was seen many times. The chain combines TRBV7-2 with TRBJ2-3; 8 bases are a match to TRBD2. J lost 0 bases, V lost 4 bases, and 3 bases had no gene match. The CDR3 consists of 15 residues. Germline V lookup: CDR1 SGHTA, CDR2 FQGNSA. CDR3 in DNA: TGTGCCAGCAGCTCACTAGCGGCTAGCACAGATACGCAGTATTTT. Residues: CASSSLAASTDTQYF.